The TCR beta chain under discussion was sequenced for a study of long-term antiretroviral therapy in people with HIV. Study findings and constraints: CDR3 length ranges were narrower in HIV repertoires than in controls.

Assay version v3.0 of immunoSEQ was used, and it was run at survey level. Sequencing was performed with immunoSEQ multiplex PCR; in TCRdb, only in-frame clones are kept and a portion is missing. The sample has 10,000 to 15,000 clones, approximately 80% seen once. The ends were cut back, 3 bases at V and 0 bases at J, with 15 bases in the middle. This CDR3 has 16 amino acids. CDR1 and CDR2 (germline): SQVTM, ANQGSEA. This clone has just a few counts. Its cognate antigen is unknown. Specimen: unsorted PBMCs, collected 1.3 years after starting antiretroviral therapy. The chain links TRBV29-1 to TRBJ2-1, with D perhaps TRBD2 (5 bases). This TCR came from a woman between 18 and 29 years old with HIV. The CDR3 loop reads CSVEGLASSSYNEQFF. The CDR3 bases are TGCAGCGTTGAGGGCCTAGCTAGTAGCTCCTACAATGAGCAGTTCTTC.